This T cell receptor (beta chain) was observed in a study of T cells in Graves' hyperthyroidism and ophthalmopathy. This CDR3 has 14 residues. V lost 5 bases and J lost 5; bases outside the gene matches: 7. The study, taken as a whole, reports: Ophthalmopathy was separated from stable hyperthyroidism by a 13 V-J model.

Disease lasting under 3 months, a NOSPECS grade of at least 4, and a Clinical Activity Score of at least 3 were features of the ophthalmopathy patients. The source of the PBMCs was approximately 10 ml of fresh peripheral blood. TCR beta CDR3 region amplification was performed from RNA transcripts. The HTBI primer set drove a first-round RT-PCR of the TCR CDR3. Using its own MiXCR run on the multiplex PCR reads, TCRdb lists one record per CDR3 protein. The sample lists hundreds of thousands of distinct CDR3 sequences, about 15% occurring once. A few counts support this clonotype. The antigen is undetermined.

Sample: blood. The V call is TRBV12-3 or TRBV12-4, the J call TRBJ1-1; 8 positions agree with TRBD1. This TCR was recovered from a woman in her thirties or forties with Graves' ophthalmopathy. The CDR3 spells CASSRDRIGTEAFF. DNA of the CDR3: TGTGCCAGCAGTCGGGACAGGATCGGAACTGAAGCTTTCTTT.